This T cell receptor beta chain derives from a study of TIL therapy for anti-PD-1-resistant metastatic lung cancer. The wider study: Most patients had lung adenocarcinoma. The study, taken as a whole, reports: The cohort had more treatment-naive, never-smoker and oncogene-addicted patients than typical.

Sequencing used immunoSEQ v3. Sequenced by immunoSEQ multiplex PCR; TCRdb stores in-frame clones only, minus some. Of fewer than 30,000 clones detected, 60% to 80% appear once; the ten largest clones hold about 15%. This clone was recorded a few times. What it binds is unknown. Regarding time point: pre-treatment sample, taken before nivolumab and TIL therapy. Tumor tissue came from excised metastases, mostly pleural nodules or supraclavicular lymph nodes. The TCR was taken from a woman between 30 and 80 years old with non-small cell lung cancer. The material sequenced was tumor tissue, taken at baseline.

CDR3 sequence reads: CASSQEGAERDEQYF. The CDR3 DNA sequence: TGTGCCAGCAGCCAAGAAGGGGCAGAGCGGGACGAGCAGTACTTC. V and J are TRBV4-2 and TRBJ2-7; D possibly corresponds to TRBD2 (6 bases). This CDR3 spans 15 amino acids. Germline V lookup: CDR1 LGHNA, CDR2 YNFKEQ. V was trimmed by 0 bases and J by 5 bases, leaving 14 bases between them.